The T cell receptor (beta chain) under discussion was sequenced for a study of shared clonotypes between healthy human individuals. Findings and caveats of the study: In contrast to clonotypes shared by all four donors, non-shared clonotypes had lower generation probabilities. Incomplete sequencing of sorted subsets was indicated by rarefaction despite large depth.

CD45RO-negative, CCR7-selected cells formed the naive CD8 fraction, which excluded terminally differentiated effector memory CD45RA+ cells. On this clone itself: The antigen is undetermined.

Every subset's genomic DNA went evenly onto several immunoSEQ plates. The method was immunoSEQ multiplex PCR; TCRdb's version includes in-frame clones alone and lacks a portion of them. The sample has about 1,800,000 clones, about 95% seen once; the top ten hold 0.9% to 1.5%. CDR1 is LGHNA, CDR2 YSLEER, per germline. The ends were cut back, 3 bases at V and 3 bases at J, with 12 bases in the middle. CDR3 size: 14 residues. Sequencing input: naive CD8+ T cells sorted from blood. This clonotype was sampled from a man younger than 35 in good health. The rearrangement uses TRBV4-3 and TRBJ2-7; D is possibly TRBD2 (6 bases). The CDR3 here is CASSQTSALYEQYF. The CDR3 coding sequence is TGCGCCAGCAGCCAGACTAGTGCACTCTACGAGCAGTACTTC.